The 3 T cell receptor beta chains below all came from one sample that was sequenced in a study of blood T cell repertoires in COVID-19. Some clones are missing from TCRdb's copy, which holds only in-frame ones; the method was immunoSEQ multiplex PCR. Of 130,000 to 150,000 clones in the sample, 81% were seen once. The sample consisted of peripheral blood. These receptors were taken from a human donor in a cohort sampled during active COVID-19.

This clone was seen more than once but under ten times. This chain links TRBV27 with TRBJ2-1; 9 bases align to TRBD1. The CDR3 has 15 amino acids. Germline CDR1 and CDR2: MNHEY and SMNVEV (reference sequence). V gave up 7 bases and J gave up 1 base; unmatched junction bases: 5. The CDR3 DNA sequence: TGTGCCAGCATTCCTGACAGGGGGTCCTACAATGAGCAGTTCTTC. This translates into CASIPDRGSYNEQFF.

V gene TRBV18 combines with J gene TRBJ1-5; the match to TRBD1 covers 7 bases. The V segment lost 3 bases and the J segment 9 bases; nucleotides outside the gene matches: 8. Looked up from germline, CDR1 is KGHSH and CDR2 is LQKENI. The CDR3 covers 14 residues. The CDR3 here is CASSPDRAVGPQHF. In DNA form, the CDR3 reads TGTGCCAGCTCACCCGACAGGGCCGTCGGGCCCCAGCATTTT.

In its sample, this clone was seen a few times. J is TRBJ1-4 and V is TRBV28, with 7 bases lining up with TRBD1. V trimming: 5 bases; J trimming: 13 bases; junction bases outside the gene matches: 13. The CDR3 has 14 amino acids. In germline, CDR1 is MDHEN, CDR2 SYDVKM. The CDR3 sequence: CASSLNHRDRGLFF. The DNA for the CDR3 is TGTGCCAGCAGTCTAAATCACCGGGACAGAGGACTGTTTTTT. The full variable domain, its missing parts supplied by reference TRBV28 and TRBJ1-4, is DVKVTQSSRYLVKRTGEKVFLECVQDMDHENMFWYRQDPGLGLRLIYFSYDVKMKEKGDIPEGYSVSREKKERFSLILESASTNQTSMYLCASSLNHRDRGLFFGSGTQLSVL.